This T cell receptor beta chain appears in the sequencing data of a study of shared T cell receptors in the human thymus. Assay: immunoSEQ multiplex PCR; the TCRdb copy retains only in-frame clones and omits some. The table lists 700,000 or so clones, 70% to 90% of them singletons, with roughly 0.01% in the top ten. This CDR3 spans 13 amino acids. Germline values: CDR1 SGHNT, CDR2 YYREEE (reference sequence). Trimming took 0 bases from V and 4 from J, leaving 7 bases between them. These data are also associated with another study on human thymus T cells. That work adds: Healthy Finnish infants undergoing corrective surgery for congenital heart defects were used as donors. Corrective cardiac surgery supplied the resected thymus tissue. Thymic repertoires from unrelated individuals overlapped highly, related research reported.

This chain links TRBV5-4 with TRBJ1-2; no clear D. The receptor was isolated from a girl in the first two years of life with a congenital heart defect. Sample: thymocytes. The CDR3 region has the DNA TGTGCCAGCAGCTTGGACAGATCCTATGGCTACACCTTC. Translated: CASSLDRSYGYTF.